This T cell receptor (beta chain) derives from a study of blood T cell repertoires in COVID-19. V was pared by 2 bases and J by 2 bases, with 7 bases between. This CDR3 has 15 residues. Germline CDR1 and CDR2: LGHDT and YNNKEL (reference sequence). Participant-reported clinical history was the basis for cohort assignment. Produced via immunoSEQ multiplex PCR; TCRdb's table is partial and in-frame only. The sample shows 250,000 to 300,000 clones, 89% of them seen only once. Source material: PBMCs or T cells enriched from blood (not recorded which). This sequence was found in a woman in her thirties or forties who had recovered from COVID-19. The chain is built from TRBV3-1 (or the pseudogene TRBV3-2) and TRBJ2-6, with D uncertain. The CDR3 sequence: CASSQFIAGANVLTF. The CDR3 DNA reads TGTGCCAGCAGCCAATTTATAGCTGGGGCCAACGTCCTGACTTTC.